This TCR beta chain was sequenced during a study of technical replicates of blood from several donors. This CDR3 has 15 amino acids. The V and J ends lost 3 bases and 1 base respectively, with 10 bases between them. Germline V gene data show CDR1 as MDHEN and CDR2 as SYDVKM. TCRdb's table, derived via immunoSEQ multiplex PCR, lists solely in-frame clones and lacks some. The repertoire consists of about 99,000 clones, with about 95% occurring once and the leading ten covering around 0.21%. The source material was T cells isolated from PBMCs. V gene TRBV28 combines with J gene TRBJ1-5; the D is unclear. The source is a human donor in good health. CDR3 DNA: TGTGCCAGCAGTTTTGGTTCAGGCAGCAATCAGCCCCAGCATTTT. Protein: CASSFGSGSNQPQHF.